This note documents a single T cell receptor (beta chain) sequence. CDR1 and CDR2 from the germline V gene are SGHTA and FQGTGA. V lost 1 base and J lost 5, with 14 bases in between. This CDR3 is built from 15 residues. Per the authors' pipeline: Estimation of nucleated cell counts relied on the amplification of reference gene primers. Clones were read by immunoSEQ multiplex PCR, and TCRdb kept only the in-frame ones, dropping some. V and J calls plus clone size are reproduced from that table; the DNA served to infer D and trimming. Among hundreds of thousands of clones, about 88% were seen once, and the ten largest hold 3%. This sample stems from a study of blood T cell repertoires in COVID-19. Study-level information: Both acute and convalescent COVID-19 samples were obtained from the United States, Italy and Spain. Sources were T cells, B-cell-depleted T cells, or PBMCs; the material itself was cDNA or gDNA.

The TCR sequence derives from a human donor in a cohort sampled during active COVID-19. Source material: peripheral blood. The chain joins TRBV7-3 to TRBJ1-2; a possible D gene is TRBD1 (6 bases). The CDR3 reads CASSLSGGANYGYTF. The DNA for the CDR3 is TGTGCCAGCAGCTTAAGCGGGGGGGCGAATTATGGCTACACCTTC. Drawing the rest from reference TRBV7-3 and TRBJ1-2, the complete variable domain is GAGVSQTPSNKVTEKGKYVELRCDPISGHTALYWYRQSLGQGPEFLIYFQGTGAADDSGLPNDRFFAVRPEGSVSTLKIQRTERGDSAVYLCASSLSGGANYGYTFGSGTRLTVV.